The TCR beta chain under discussion was sequenced for a study of blood T cell repertoires in COVID-19. Study summary: The samples span acute and convalescent COVID-19 from the United States, Italy and Spain.

Authors' methods: Reference gene primer amplification gave estimated nucleated cell counts. Clones were sequenced by immunoSEQ multiplex PCR, and TCRdb holds only the in-frame ones, with some missing. D and trimming come from the DNA, and the V and J calls and clone size come from that table. The table includes 230,000 or so clones, roughly 87% detected once. Germline V gene data show CDR1 as WSHSY and CDR2 as SAAADI. CDR3 length: 14 amino acids. V was clipped by 6 bases and J by 4 bases; unmatched bases: 7. Sequencing was done on a sample of peripheral blood. The chain carries TRBV10-2 and TRBJ1-1, with 8 bases identical to TRBD1. The clonotype was recovered from a man between 40 and 49 years old with active or convalescent COVID-19. CDR3 bases: TGCGCCAGCAGAAAGGACAGGGTAGGCACTGAAGCTTTCTTT. Its protein is CASRKDRVGTEAFF.